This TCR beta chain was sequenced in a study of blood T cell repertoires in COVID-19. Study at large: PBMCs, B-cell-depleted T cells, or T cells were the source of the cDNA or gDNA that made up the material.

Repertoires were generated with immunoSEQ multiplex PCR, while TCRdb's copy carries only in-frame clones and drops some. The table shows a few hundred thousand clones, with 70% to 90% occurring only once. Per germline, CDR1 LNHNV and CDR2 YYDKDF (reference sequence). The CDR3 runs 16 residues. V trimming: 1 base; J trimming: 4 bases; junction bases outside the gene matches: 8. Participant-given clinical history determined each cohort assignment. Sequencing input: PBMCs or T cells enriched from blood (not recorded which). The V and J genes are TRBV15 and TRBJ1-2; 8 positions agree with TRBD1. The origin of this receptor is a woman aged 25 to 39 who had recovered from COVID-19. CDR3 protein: CATSRGVPGQGYGYTF. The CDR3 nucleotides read TGTGCCACCAGCAGAGGGGTTCCAGGACAGGGCTATGGCTACACCTTC.